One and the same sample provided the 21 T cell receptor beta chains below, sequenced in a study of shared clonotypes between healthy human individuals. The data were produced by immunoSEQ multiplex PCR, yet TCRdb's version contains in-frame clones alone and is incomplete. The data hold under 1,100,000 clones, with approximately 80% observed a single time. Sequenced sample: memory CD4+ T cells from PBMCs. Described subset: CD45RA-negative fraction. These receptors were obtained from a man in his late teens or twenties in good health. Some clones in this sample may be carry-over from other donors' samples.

CDR3 nucleotides: TGCGCCAGCAGCCCGTCGTTGGGGGGCACTGAAGCTTTCTTT. Translated: CASSPSLGGTEAFF. The chain carries TRBV5-1 and TRBJ1-1, with a weak D call TRBD1 (5 bases). This CDR3 comprises 14 residues. Trimming left V 4 bases short and J 4 bases short, with 14 bases between. CDR1 and CDR2 from the germline V gene are SGHRS and YFSETQ.

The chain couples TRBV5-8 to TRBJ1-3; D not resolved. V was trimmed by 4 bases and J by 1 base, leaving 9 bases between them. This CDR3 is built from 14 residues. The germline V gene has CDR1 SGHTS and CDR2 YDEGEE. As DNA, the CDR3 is TGTGCCAGCAGCACCAGGCGTTCTGGAAACACCATATATTTT. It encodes CASSTRRSGNTIYF. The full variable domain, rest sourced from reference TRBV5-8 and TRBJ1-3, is EAGVTQSPTHLIKTRGQQATLRCSPISGHTSVYWYQQALGLGLQFLLWYDEGEERNRGNFPPRFSGRQFPNYSSELNVNALELEDSALYLCASSTRRSGNTIYFGEGSWLTVV.

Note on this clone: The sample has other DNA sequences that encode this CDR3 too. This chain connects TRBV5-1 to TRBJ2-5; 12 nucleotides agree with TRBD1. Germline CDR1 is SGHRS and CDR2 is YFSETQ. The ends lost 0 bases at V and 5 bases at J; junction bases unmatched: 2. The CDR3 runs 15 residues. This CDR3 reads CASSLAGTGGETQYF. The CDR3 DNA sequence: TGCGCCAGCAGCTTGGCCGGGACAGGGGGCGAGACCCAGTACTTC.

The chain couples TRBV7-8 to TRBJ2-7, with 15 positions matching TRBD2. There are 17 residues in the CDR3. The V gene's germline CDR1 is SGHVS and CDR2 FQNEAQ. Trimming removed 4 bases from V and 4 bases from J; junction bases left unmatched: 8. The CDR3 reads CASSSRWTSGREYEQYF. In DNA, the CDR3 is TGTGCCAGCAGCTCGAGGTGGACTAGCGGGAGGGAATACGAGCAGTACTTC.

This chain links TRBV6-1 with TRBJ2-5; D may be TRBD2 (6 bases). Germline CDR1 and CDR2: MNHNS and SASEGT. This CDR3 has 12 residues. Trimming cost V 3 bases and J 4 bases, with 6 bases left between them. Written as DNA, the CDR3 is TGTGCCAGCAGTGACGGGAGAGAGACCCAGTACTTC. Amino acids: CASSDGRETQYF.

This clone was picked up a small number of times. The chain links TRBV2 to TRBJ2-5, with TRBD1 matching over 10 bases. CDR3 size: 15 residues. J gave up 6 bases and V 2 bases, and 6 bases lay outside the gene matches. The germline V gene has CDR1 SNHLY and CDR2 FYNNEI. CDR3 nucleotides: TGTGCCAGCAGTGAACAGACAGGGGGCGGTAAGACCCAGTACTTC. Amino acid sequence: CASSEQTGGGKTQYF.

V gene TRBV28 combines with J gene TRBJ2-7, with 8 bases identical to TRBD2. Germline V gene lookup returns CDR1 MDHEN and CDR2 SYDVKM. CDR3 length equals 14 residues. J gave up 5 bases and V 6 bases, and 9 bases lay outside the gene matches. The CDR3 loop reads CASRLSGGWDEQYF. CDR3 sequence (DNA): TGTGCCAGCAGACTAAGCGGGGGCTGGGACGAGCAGTACTTC.

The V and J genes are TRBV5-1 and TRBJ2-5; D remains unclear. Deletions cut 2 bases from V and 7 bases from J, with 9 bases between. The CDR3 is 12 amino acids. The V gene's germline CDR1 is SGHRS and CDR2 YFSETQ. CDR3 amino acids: CASSLGKGTQYF. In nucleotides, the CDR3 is TGCGCCAGCAGCTTAGGGAAGGGGACCCAGTACTTC.

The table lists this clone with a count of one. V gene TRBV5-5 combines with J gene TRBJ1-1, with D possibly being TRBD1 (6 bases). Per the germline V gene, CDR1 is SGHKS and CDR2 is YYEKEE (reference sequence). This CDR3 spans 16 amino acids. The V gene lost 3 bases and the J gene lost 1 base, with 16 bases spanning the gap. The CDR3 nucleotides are TGTGCCAGCAGCTCCCCCGGGACAAGAAAGAACACTGAAGCTTTCTTT. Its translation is CASSSPGTRKNTEAFF.

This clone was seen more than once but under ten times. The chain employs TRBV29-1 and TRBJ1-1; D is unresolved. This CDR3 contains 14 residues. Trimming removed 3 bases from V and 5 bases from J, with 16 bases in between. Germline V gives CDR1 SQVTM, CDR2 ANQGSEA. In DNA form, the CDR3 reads TGCAGCGTTGACTTGGGGTTGTGGAGGACTGAAGCTTTCTTT. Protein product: CSVDLGLWRTEAFF.

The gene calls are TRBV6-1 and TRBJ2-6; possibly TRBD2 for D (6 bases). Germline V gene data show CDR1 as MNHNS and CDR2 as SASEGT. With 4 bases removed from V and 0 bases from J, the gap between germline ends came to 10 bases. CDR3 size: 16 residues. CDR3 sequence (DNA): TGTGCCAGCAGTGCACGACTAGGCTCTGGGGCCAACGTCCTGACTTTC. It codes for CASSARLGSGANVLTF.

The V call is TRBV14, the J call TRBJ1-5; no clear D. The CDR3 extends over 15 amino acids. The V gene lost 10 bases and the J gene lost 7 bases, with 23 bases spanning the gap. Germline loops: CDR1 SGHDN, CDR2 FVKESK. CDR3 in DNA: TGTGCCAACCATTTCAGGAGGGCGGTAAACCAGCCCCAGCATTTT. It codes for CANHFRRAVNQPQHF. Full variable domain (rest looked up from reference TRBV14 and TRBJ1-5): EAGVTQFPSHSVIEKGQTVTLRCDPISGHDNLYWYRRVMGKEIKFLLHFVKESKQDESGMPNNRFLAERTGGTYSTLKVQPAELEDSGVYFCANHFRRAVNQPQHFGDGTRLSIL.

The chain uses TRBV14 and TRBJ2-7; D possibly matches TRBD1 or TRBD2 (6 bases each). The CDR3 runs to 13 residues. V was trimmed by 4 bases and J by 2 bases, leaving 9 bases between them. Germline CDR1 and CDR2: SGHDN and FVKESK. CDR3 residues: CASSRGAAYEQYF. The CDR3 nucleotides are TGTGCCAGCAGCCGGGGGGCGGCCTACGAGCAGTACTTC.

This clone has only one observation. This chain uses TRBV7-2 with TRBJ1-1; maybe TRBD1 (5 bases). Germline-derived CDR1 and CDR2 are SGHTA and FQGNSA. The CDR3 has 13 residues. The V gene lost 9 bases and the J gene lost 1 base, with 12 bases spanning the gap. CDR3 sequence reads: CASQTGGNTEAFF. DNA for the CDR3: TGTGCCAGTCAAACGGGGGGGAACACTGAAGCTTTCTTT.

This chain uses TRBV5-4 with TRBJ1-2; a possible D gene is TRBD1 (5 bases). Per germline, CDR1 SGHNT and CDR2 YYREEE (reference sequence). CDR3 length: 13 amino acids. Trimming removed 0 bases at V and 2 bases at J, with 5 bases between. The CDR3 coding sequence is TGTGCCAGCAGCTTGGGGGGCAACTATGGCTACACCTTC. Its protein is CASSLGGNYGYTF. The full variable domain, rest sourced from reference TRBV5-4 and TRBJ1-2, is ETGVTQSPTHLIKTRGQQVTLRCSSQSGHNTVSWYQQALGQGPQFIFQYYREEENGRGNFPPRFSGLQFPNYSSELNVNALELDDSALYLCASSLGGNYGYTFGSGTRLTVV.

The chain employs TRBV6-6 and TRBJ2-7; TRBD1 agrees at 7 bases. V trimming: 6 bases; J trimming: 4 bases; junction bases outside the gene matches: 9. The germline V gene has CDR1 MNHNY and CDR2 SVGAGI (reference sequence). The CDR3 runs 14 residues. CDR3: CASRQGTDPYEQYF. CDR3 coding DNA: TGTGCCAGCAGACAAGGGACAGATCCTTACGAGCAGTACTTC.

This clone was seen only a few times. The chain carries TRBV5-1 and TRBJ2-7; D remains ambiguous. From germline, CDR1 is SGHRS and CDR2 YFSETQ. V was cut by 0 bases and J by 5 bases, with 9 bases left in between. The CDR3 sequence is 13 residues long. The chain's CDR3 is CASSLVMGHEQYF. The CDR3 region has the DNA TGCGCCAGCAGCTTGGTCATGGGTCACGAGCAGTACTTC.

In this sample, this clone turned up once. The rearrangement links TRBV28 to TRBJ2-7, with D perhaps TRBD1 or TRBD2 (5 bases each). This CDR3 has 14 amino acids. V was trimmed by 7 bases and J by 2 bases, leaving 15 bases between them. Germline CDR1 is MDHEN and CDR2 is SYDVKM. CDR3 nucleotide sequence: TGTGCCAGCAAAAACCCGGGACCAGCCTACGAGCAGTACTTC. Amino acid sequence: CASKNPGPAYEQYF.

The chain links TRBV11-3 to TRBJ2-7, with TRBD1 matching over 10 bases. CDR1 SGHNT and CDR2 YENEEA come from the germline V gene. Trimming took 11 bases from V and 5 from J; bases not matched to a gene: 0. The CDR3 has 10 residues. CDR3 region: CAGQGDEQYF. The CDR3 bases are TGTGCCGGACAGGGGGACGAGCAGTACTTC.

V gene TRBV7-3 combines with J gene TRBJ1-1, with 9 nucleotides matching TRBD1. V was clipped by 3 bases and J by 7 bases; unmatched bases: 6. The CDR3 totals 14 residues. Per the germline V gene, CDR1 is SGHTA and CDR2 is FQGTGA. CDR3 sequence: CASSFTGGPDEAFF. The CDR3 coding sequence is TGTGCCAGCAGCTTCACAGGGGGCCCGGATGAAGCTTTCTTT.

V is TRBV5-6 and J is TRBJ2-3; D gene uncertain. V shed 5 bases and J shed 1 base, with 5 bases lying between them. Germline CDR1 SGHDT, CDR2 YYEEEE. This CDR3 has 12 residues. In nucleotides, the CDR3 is TGTGCCAGCAGACTCCGCACAGATACGCAGTATTTT. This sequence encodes CASRLRTDTQYF.